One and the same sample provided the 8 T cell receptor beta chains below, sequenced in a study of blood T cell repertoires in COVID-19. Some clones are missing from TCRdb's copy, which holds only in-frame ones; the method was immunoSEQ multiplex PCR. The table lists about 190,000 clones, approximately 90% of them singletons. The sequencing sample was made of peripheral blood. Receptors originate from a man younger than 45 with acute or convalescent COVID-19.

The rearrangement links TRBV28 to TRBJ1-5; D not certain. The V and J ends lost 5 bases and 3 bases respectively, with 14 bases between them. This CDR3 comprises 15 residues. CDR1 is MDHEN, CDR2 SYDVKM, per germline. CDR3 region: CASSLRSGNNQPQHF. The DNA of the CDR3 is TGTGCCAGCAGTCTCCGGTCGGGGAACAATCAGCCCCAGCATTTT.

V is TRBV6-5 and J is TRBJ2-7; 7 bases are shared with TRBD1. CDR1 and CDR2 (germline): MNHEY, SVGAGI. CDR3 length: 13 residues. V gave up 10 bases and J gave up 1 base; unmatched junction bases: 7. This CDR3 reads CATNRDSSYEQYF. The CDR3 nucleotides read TGTGCCACCAATCGGGACAGTTCCTACGAGCAGTACTTC.

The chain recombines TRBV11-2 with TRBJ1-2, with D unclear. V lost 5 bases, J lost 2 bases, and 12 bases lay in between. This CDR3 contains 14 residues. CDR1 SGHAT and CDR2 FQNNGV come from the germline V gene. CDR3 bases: TGTGCCAGCAGCCACGACGCAGGAAACTATGGCTACACCTTC. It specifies CASSHDAGNYGYTF.

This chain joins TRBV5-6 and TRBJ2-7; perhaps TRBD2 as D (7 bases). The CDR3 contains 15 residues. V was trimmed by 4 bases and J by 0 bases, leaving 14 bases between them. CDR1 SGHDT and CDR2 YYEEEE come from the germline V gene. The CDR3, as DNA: TGTGCCAGCAGCAGGGCGGGGGCCCTCTCCTACGAGCAGTACTTC. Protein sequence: CASSRAGALSYEQYF.

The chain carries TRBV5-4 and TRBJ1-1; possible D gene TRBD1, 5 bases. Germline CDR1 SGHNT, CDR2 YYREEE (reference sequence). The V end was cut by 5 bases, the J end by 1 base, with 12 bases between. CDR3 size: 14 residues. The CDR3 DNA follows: TGTGCCAGCAGTCAAGGGGATAGGAACACTGAAGCTTTCTTT. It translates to CASSQGDRNTEAFF. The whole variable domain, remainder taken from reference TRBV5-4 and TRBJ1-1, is ETGVTQSPTHLIKTRGQQVTLRCSSQSGHNTVSWYQQALGQGPQFIFQYYREEENGRGNFPPRFSGLQFPNYSSELNVNALELDDSALYLCASSQGDRNTEAFFGQGTRLTVV.

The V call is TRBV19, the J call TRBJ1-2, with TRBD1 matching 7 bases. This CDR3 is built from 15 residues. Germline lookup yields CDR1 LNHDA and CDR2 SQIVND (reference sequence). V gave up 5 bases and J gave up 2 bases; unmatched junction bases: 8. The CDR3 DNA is TGTGCCAGTAGTGCCGAGACAGGGAAGAACTATGGCTACACCTTC. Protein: CASSAETGKNYGYTF.

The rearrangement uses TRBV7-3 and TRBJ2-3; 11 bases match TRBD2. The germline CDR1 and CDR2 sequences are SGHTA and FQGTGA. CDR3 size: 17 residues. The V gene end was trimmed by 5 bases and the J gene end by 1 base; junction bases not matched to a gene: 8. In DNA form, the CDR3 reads TGTGCCAGCAGCCCTAGCGGGGGGATGCTTGGCACAGATACGCAGTATTTT. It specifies CASSPSGGMLGTDTQYF.

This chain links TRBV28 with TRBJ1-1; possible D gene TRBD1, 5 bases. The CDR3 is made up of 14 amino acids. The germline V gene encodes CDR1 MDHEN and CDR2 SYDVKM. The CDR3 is CESKGSTTNTEAFF. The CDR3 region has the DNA TGTGAAAGTAAGGGGTCGACGACGAACACTGAAGCTTTCTTT.